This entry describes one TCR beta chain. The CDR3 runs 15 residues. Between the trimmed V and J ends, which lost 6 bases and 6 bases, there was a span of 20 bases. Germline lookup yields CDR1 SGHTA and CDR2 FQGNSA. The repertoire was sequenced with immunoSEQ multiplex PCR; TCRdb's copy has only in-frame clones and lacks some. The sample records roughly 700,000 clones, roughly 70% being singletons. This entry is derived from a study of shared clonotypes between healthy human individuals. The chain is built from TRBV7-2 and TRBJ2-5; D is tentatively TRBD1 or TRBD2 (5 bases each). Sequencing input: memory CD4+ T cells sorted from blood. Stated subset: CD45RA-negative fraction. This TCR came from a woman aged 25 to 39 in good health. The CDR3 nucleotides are TGTGCCAGCAGGGTGGGGCTAGCTGAAATGCAGACCCAGTACTTC. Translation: CASRVGLAEMQTQYF.